This T cell receptor beta chain was profiled in a study of cytomegalovirus exposure and HLA in healthy donors. Per germline, CDR1 SEHNR and CDR2 FQNEAQ (reference sequence). The CDR3 loop spans 14 amino acids. The sample holds a few counts of this clone. Its antigen is still unknown. A junction end diverges from the germline sequence, so it may reflect a read error. Amplification used 60 Vbeta primers and 13 Jbeta primers. TCRdb keeps only in-frame clones here, not all; method: immunoSEQ multiplex PCR. The sample records roughly 220,000 clones, roughly 80% being singletons. Study-level findings and limits: In a later analysis, DRB1 alleles had the most associated TCRs; HLA-C alleles the fewest. Serostatus for CMV was the only available immune exposure information.

The chain couples TRBV7-9 to TRBJ1-1, with D uncertain. The specimen was PBMCs. The origin of this receptor is a man aged 25 to 45 in good health and CMV-seronegative. DNA of the CDR3: TGTTCCAGCAGCTTTTCTGAGATGAACACTGAAGCTTTCTTT. Its protein product is CSSSFSEMNTEAFF.